This is a list of T cell receptor beta chains from one sample in a study of CD8 T cells in Susac syndrome. In TCRdb, the immunoSEQ multiplex PCR reads were re-called with MiXCR into one record per CDR3 protein. The table lists some 200,000 distinct CDR3 sequences, about 94% of them singletons, with around 0.1% in the top ten. Source material: CD4+ T cells from PBMCs. All receptors come from a human donor with Susac syndrome. CDR3s include the opening cysteine and the closing phenylalanine or tryptophan. A D gene is named only where the DNA matches it firmly. Clone size is shown for a subset of rows, as once, few, many or a class of expanded clone.

>-|TRBJ1-3|TRBV18|-
TGTGCCAGCTCACCACGACAGGCGAGCTCTGGAAACACCATATATTTT
CASSPRQASSGNTIYF
>-|TRBJ1-1|TRBV5-1|-
TGCGCCAGCAGCTTGGTAGGGGGGCGAAGCACTGAAGCTTTCTTT
CASSLVGGRSTEAFF
>-|TRBJ2-7|TRBV30|-
TGTGCCTGGAGTAAGGGAGAGTACGAGCAGTACTTC
CAWSKGEYEQYF
>-|TRBJ2-3|TRBV30|-
TGTGCCTGGAGTGTACTGTTTGGGTGGGGGATCCCAGATACGCAGTATTTT
CAWSVLFGWGIPDTQYF
>TRBD1|TRBJ1-2|TRBV20-1|-
TGCAGTGCCACACAGGGGGGCGATGGCTACACCTTC
CSATQGGDGYTF
>-|TRBJ1-5|TRBV3-1|once
TGTGCCAGCAGCGGGGCTCTTAGCAATCAGCCCCAGCATTTT
CASSGALSNQPQHF
>-|TRBJ1-5|TRBV6-5|-
TGTGCCAGCAGTTACGCAGGGAGCAATCAGCCCCAGCATTTT
CASSYAGSNQPQHF
>-|TRBJ1-2|TRBV4-2|-
TGTGCCAGCAGCCAAGAGGCCCAGGTCGGCTACACCTTC
CASSQEAQVGYTF
>-|TRBJ1-2|TRBV12-3/TRBV12-4|-
TGTGCCAGCAACCCACATCGGGCCAACTATGGCTACACCTTC
CASNPHRANYGYTF
>TRBD1|TRBJ2-3|TRBV20-1|-
TGCAGTGCTTTCGACCGGGACAGGGGGCGCTTCACAGATACGCAGTATTTT
CSAFDRDRGRFTDTQYF
>TRBD1|TRBJ1-1|TRBV11-2|-
TGTGCCAGCAGCTCAGACGGGACAGGGAACACTGAAGCTTTCTTT
CASSSDGTGNTEAFF
>-|TRBJ2-5|TRBV30|-
TGTGCCTGGGAGGGGGGAGAGACCCAGTACTTC
CAWEGGETQYF
>-|TRBJ1-2|TRBV7-6|-
TGTGCCAGCAGCCAAAACGCTAACTATGGCTACACCTTC
CASSQNANYGYTF
>-|TRBJ2-5|TRBV18|-
TGTGCCAGCTCACCACAGGTGGGCTCGTGGGGAGAGACCCAGTACTTC
CASSPQVGSWGETQYF
>-|TRBJ1-1|TRBV2|-
TGTGCCAGCAGTAAACGGGCCCCGGATGGGACTGAAGCTTTCTTT
CASSKRAPDGTEAFF
>TRBD2|TRBJ2-5|TRBV30|-
TGTGCCTGGAGCCGCCGAACCGGGACTAGCGCCACCGGCGAGACCCAGTACTTC
CAWSRRTGTSATGETQYF
>TRBD1|TRBJ1-6|TRBV20-1|-
TGCAGTGCTAGAGTACAGGGGAGCTCCTATAATTCACCCCTCCACTTT
CSARVQGSSYNSPLHF
>-|TRBJ2-7|TRBV20-1|-
TGCAGTGCTAGTAGGCCGACAGGAGTGCAGTACTTC
CSASRPTGVQYF
>-|TRBJ2-7|TRBV3-1|-
TGTGCCAGCAGTTATCTAGGGGTGAACGACGAGCAGTACTTC
CASSYLGVNDEQYF
>-|TRBJ1-6|TRBV6-2/TRBV6-3|-
TGTGCCAGCAGTTACTCAATCGCAACGCATAATTCACCCCTCCACTTT
CASSYSIATHNSPLHF
>TRBD2|TRBJ2-7|TRBV6-1|-
TGTGCCAGCAGTGCGATAGCGGGGGCAACCTACGAGCAGTACTTC
CASSAIAGATYEQYF
>-|TRBJ1-1|TRBV5-4|-
TGTGCCAGCAGTCGCGCAGGGGACACTGAAGCTTTCTTT
CASSRAGDTEAFF
>-|TRBJ2-5|TRBV4-2|-
TGTGCCAGCAGCCAAGATAACAGGGAGATGGAGACCCAGTACTTC
CASSQDNREMETQYF
>TRBD1|TRBJ1-2|TRBV7-2|once
TGTGCCAGCAGCCCTGGACAGGGTGCTAACTATGGCTACACCTTC
CASSPGQGANYGYTF
>-|TRBJ2-5|TRBV20-1|-
TGCAGTGCTTATCAGGGACGGCTCCAAGAGACCCAGTACTTC
CSAYQGRLQETQYF
>TRBD1|TRBJ1-2|TRBV19|-
TGTGCCAGTAGTCCGACGGACAGGGACTACACCTTC
CASSPTDRDYTF
>-|TRBJ1-2|TRBV7-8|-
TGTGCCAGCAGCTTAGCGCGGGGGATCATCTATGGCTACACCTTC
CASSLARGIIYGYTF
>TRBD1|TRBJ1-5|TRBV9|once
TGTGCCAGCAGCCCTGGGACAGGGTTTCAGCCCCAGCATTTT
CASSPGTGFQPQHF
>TRBD2|TRBJ2-5|TRBV3-1|-
TGTGCCAGCAGCCAAGATCGTGGCGGGGGGGCCCTGTACTTC
CASSQDRGGGALYF
>-|TRBJ1-2|TRBV12-3/TRBV12-4|-
TGTGCCAGCAGTCCCGGACAAGCTAACTATGGCTACACCTTC
CASSPGQANYGYTF
>-|TRBJ1-5|TRBV6-2/TRBV6-3|once
TGTGCCAGCAGTTCCTTACAGGGAGGTCAGCCCCAGCATTTT
CASSSLQGGQPQHF
>TRBD1|TRBJ1-1|TRBV4-2|-
TGTGCCAGCAAGGATCTCTGGGACAGGCGCACTGAAGCTTTCTTT
CASKDLWDRRTEAFF